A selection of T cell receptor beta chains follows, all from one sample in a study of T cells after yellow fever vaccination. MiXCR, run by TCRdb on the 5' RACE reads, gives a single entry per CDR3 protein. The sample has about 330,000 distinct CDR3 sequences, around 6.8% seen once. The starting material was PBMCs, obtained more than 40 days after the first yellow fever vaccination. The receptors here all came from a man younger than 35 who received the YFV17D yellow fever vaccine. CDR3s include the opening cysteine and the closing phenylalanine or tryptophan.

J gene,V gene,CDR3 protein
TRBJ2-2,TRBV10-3,CAITKKVTGELFF
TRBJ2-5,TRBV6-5,CASSYSHLQETQYF
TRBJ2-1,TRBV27,CASTHGGNEQFF
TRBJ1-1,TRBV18,CASSLNTGTQNTEAFF
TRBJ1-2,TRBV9,CASSVGGGNDYGYTF
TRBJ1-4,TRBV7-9,CASSPTPGYTTNEKLFF
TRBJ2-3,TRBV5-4,CASTPPGGGKSTDTQYF
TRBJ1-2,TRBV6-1,CASTPGVGLIGYTF
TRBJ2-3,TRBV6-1,CASSDSPTDTQYF
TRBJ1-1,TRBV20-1,CSAKRKQGTEAFF
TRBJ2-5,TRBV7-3,CASSQSGQAGQETQYF
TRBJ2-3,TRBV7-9,CASSLLTLVYTDTQYF
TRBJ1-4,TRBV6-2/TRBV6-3,CASRRQGSTNEKLFF
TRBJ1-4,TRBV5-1,CASSLQGTDEKLFF
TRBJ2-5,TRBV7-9,CASSPPRGRGQETQYF